The 31 T cell receptor beta chains below all came from one sample that was sequenced in a study of T-cell memory formation after mild COVID-19. TCRdb processed the 5' RACE reads anew with MiXCR; each CDR3 protein has one entry. The profile shows a few hundred thousand distinct CDR3 sequences, 20% to 25% of them singletons. The sample was PBMCs or a T cell subset sorted from them (not recorded which). Every receptor here comes from an adult woman who had mild COVID-19 (a few samples of this study predate the infection). Cell type and time point are not known.

This clonotype was seen only a few times. This rearrangement joins TRBV5-1 to TRBJ2-7, with 11 bases aligning to TRBD1. The germline V gene encodes CDR1 SGHRS and CDR2 YFSETQ. Germline trimming cut 1 base from V and 2 bases from J; bases unmatched to any gene: 8. This CDR3 has 17 amino acids. The CDR3 is CASSLTGTGGNPYEQYF. The CDR3, as DNA: TGCGCCAGCAGCTTGACAGGGACAGGGGGTAATCCCTACGAGCAGTACTTC. The variable domain in full, completed from reference TRBV5-1 and TRBJ2-7, reads KAGVTQTPRYLIKTRGQQVTLSCSPISGHRSVSWYQQTPGQGLQFLFEYFSETQRNKGNFPGRFSGRQFSNSRSEMNVSTLELGDSALYLCASSLTGTGGNPYEQYFGPGTRLTVT.

This clonotype was detected a few times. This chain links TRBV24-1 with TRBJ1-2, with a tentative D call TRBD1 (6 bases). Germline CDR1 reads KGHDR; CDR2 reads SFDVKD. There are 16 residues in the CDR3. V was clipped by 4 bases and J by 3 bases, with 17 bases between them. CDR3 sequence reads: CATSDPNTGLDYGYTF. The DNA for the CDR3 is TGTGCCACCAGTGACCCAAATACAGGGCTCGACTATGGCTACACCTTC.

This clonotype was counted a few times. J is TRBJ2-1 and V is TRBV18; D unresolved. The CDR3 totals 14 residues. The V end lost 6 bases, the J end lost 6 bases, and 15 bases lay between the germline ends. Germline V gives CDR1 KGHSH, CDR2 LQKENI. The CDR3 DNA is TGTGCCAGCTCCCCCCAACGAGAGCTCAATGAGCAGTTCTTC. Residues: CASSPQRELNEQFF.

This clonotype was seen a handful of times. The chain has TRBV9 and TRBJ2-3; 8 bases match TRBD2. There are 17 residues in the CDR3. The V gene end was trimmed by 0 bases and the J gene end by 2 bases; junction bases not matched to a gene: 8. Germline values: CDR1 SGDLS, CDR2 YYNGEE. The CDR3 spells CASSVGVAGLPTDTQYF. The DNA of the CDR3 is TGTGCCAGCAGCGTAGGGGTAGCGGGGCTACCCACAGATACGCAGTATTTT.

Only a few counts were recorded for this clonotype. The chain joins TRBV5-1 to TRBJ1-1; TRBD1 agrees at 7 bases. Trimming at V came to 7 bases and at J to 1 base, leaving 7 bases not matched to a gene. The CDR3 contains 14 residues. The germline V gene has CDR1 SGHRS and CDR2 YFSETQ. The CDR3 protein is CASRTGQKNTEAFF. The CDR3 DNA follows: TGCGCCAGCCGAACGGGACAGAAGAACACTGAAGCTTTCTTT.

V gene TRBV29-1 combines with J gene TRBJ2-1, with TRBD2 matching 8 bases. The J segment lost 4 bases and the V segment lost 3 bases, leaving 8 bases of the junction unmatched. CDR1 SQVTM and CDR2 ANQGSEA come from the germline V gene. The CDR3 has 15 amino acids. The CDR3 sequence: CSVDNGRGGYNEQFF. CDR3 sequence (DNA): TGCAGCGTTGATAATGGCCGGGGGGGATACAATGAGCAGTTCTTC.

This clonotype was detected a few times. The V gene is TRBV5-1, the J gene TRBJ1-4; TRBD1 agrees at 8 bases. J gave up 6 bases and V 5 bases, and 12 bases lay outside the gene matches. The CDR3 length is 16 residues. Germline loops: CDR1 SGHRS, CDR2 YFSETQ. CDR3 sequence reads: CASRSTGAHMDEKLFF. CDR3 bases: TGCGCCAGCAGGTCGACAGGGGCGCATATGGATGAAAAACTGTTTTTT.

Here the CDR3 reads CTGQLNTEAFF. The CDR3 bases are TGCACCGGACAGTTGAACACTGAAGCTTTCTTT. V is TRBV29-1 and J is TRBJ1-1, with D possibly being TRBD1 (6 bases). CDR3 length: 11 residues. Looked up from germline, CDR1 is SQVTM and CDR2 is ANQGSEA. Variable domain in full (rest from reference TRBV29-1 and TRBJ1-1): SAVISQKPSRDICQRGTSLTIQCQVDSQVTMMFWYRQQPGQSLTLIATANQGSEATYESGFVIDKFPISRPNLTFSTLTVSNMSPEDSSIYLCTGQLNTEAFFGQGTRLTVV.

This clonotype was detected ten times or more. The chain couples TRBV15 to TRBJ2-1; D remains unclear. The germline V gene has CDR1 LNHNV and CDR2 YYDKDF (reference sequence). V lost 0 bases to trimming and J lost 0 bases, with 9 bases between them. The CDR3 runs 16 residues. The CDR3 is CATSRDSGFSYNEQFF. Here the CDR3 DNA reads TGTGCCACCAGCAGAGATTCGGGCTTCTCCTACAATGAGCAGTTCTTC.

The chain combines TRBV11-1 with TRBJ2-7; D perhaps matches TRBD1 (6 bases). The germline gives CDR1 SGHAT, CDR2 FQDESV (reference sequence). The ends were cut back, 5 bases at V and 7 bases at J, with 18 bases in the middle. This CDR3 contains 14 residues. For the CDR3, the DNA is TGTGCCAGCAGCGAGAATTCAGGGGCAGCGGAGCAGTACTTC. Protein product: CASSENSGAAEQYF.

The chain joins TRBV12-3 or TRBV12-4 to TRBJ2-5, with D tentatively TRBD1 (5 bases). The CDR3 is 16 amino acids. V lost 3 bases and J lost 2, with 16 bases in between. The CDR3: CASSFIGWGRQETQYF. In nucleotides, the CDR3 is TGTGCCAGCAGTTTCATCGGGTGGGGCAGACAAGAGACCCAGTACTTC.

The chain employs TRBV3-1 and TRBJ2-7; either TRBD1 or TRBD2 may supply D (5 bases each). The CDR3 consists of 15 residues. CDR1 and CDR2 from the germline V gene are LGHDT and YNNKEL (reference sequence). Trimming shortened V by 4 bases and J by 3 bases, and 16 bases separated the two germline ends. The CDR3 sequence: CASSPSWGIFYEQYF. CDR3 coding DNA: TGTGCCAGCAGCCCCTCCTGGGGGATATTCTACGAGCAGTACTTC.

This clonotype has just a few counts. The chain employs TRBV5-1 and TRBJ1-4; 9 nucleotides line up with TRBD1. V was pared by 0 bases and J by 8 bases, with 2 bases of the junction left unmatched. Germline values: CDR1 SGHRS, CDR2 YFSETQ. The CDR3 runs to 14 residues. The CDR3 DNA sequence: TGCGCCAGCAGCTTGGCCGGACAGGGGGAAAAACTGTTTTTT. Translation: CASSLAGQGEKLFF.

In the case of this clonotype: The junction does not match germline at one end; this may be a read error. J is TRBJ2-4 and V is TRBV3-1, with D possibly matching TRBD2 (6 bases). The germline gives CDR1 LGHDT, CDR2 YNNKEL (reference sequence). CDR3 size: 12 residues. DNA for the CDR3: TGTGCCAGCAGCCAAGCTAGCGCCAACGGTCACTTC. This translates into CASSQASANGHF.

This clonotype was detected only a few times. The chain has TRBV18 and TRBJ2-2; 7 nucleotides agree with TRBD1. Germline V gene lookup returns CDR1 KGHSH and CDR2 LQKENI. J was trimmed by 6 bases and V by 3 bases; bases with no gene match: 7. The CDR3 sequence is 15 residues long. This CDR3 is CASSPGTGVPGELFF. The DNA for the CDR3 is TGTGCCAGCTCACCCGGAACAGGGGTGCCCGGGGAGCTGTTTTTT.

The chain is built from TRBV30 and TRBJ1-5; 7 bases fit TRBD1. Per germline, CDR1 GTSNPN and CDR2 SVGIG (reference sequence). With 5 bases clipped from V and 2 bases from J, the junction kept 15 bases outside the gene matches. The CDR3 has 17 amino acids. The CDR3 DNA is TGTGCCTGGGAACCGGGACAGCGATTGGTGGGCAATCAGCCCCAGCATTTT. It yields the protein CAWEPGQRLVGNQPQHF.

V and J are TRBV24-1 and TRBJ2-3; possible D gene TRBD1, 5 bases. Between the trimmed V and J ends, which lost 3 bases and 0 bases, there was a span of 12 bases. The CDR3 length is 16 residues. The germline V gene has CDR1 KGHDR and CDR2 SFDVKD. The CDR3 loop reads CATSDRPGPSTDTQYF. CDR3 nucleotides: TGTGCCACCAGTGATCGTCCAGGGCCTAGCACAGATACGCAGTATTTT.

Only a few counts were recorded for this clonotype. The rearrangement uses TRBV7-9 and TRBJ2-3, with D possibly matching TRBD2 (5 bases). V was cut by 5 bases and J by 0 bases, with 9 bases left in between. This CDR3 is 14 amino acids long. The germline gives CDR1 SEHNR, CDR2 FQNEAQ (reference sequence). As DNA, the CDR3 is TGTGCCAGCAGCGACCGGACTAGCACAGATACGCAGTATTTT. Residues: CASSDRTSTDTQYF.

This clonotype came up a few times. This rearrangement joins TRBV29-1 to TRBJ2-7; no firm D call. The V and J ends lost 4 bases and 4 bases respectively, with 11 bases between them. Germline CDR1 and CDR2: SQVTM and ANQGSEA. The CDR3 is made up of 12 amino acids. CDR3 bases: TGCAGCGTTGGCGTCGACAAATACGAGCAGTACTTC. It is translated as CSVGVDKYEQYF.

The V and J genes are TRBV4-2 and TRBJ1-1, with TRBD1 as a possible D gene (6 bases). In germline, CDR1 is LGHNA, CDR2 YNFKEQ. Trimming removed 1 base from V and 7 bases from J, with 10 bases in between. The CDR3 is 13 amino acids. CDR3 DNA sequence: TGTGCCAGCAGCCAAGGGGACAAGATTGAAGCTTTCTTT. It encodes CASSQGDKIEAFF.

This clonotype appeared a few times. The chain is built from TRBV4-2 and TRBJ2-7; D is unresolved. Germline CDR1 is LGHNA and CDR2 is YNFKEQ. V lost 1 base and J 3 bases, leaving 7 bases between the germline ends. This CDR3 contains 13 residues. The CDR3 bases are TGTGCCAGCAGCCAAGCGCAAAGCTACGAGCAGTACTTC. This encodes CASSQAQSYEQYF.

The sample holds a few counts of this clonotype. V is TRBV11-2 and J is TRBJ2-1; 7 bases fit TRBD1. J was trimmed by 3 bases and V by 3 bases; bases with no gene match: 2. CDR1 SGHAT and CDR2 FQNNGV come from the germline V gene. CDR3 length: 14 amino acids. CDR3 sequence (DNA): TGTGCCAGCAGCTTGTGGACAGGCTACAATGAGCAGTTCTTC. Translated, it gives CASSLWTGYNEQFF.

The chain employs TRBV9 and TRBJ2-2; possible D gene TRBD1, 6 bases. The germline V gene has CDR1 SGDLS and CDR2 YYNGEE. Trimming removed 3 bases at V and 5 bases at J, with 14 bases between. The CDR3 spans 15 residues. The CDR3 coding sequence is TGTGCCAGCAGCGCCTCCTCAGGGGTTACCGGGGAGCTGTTTTTT. It translates to CASSASSGVTGELFF.

This clonotype was picked up a small number of times. The chain carries TRBV7-2 and TRBJ2-1, with 7 bases matching TRBD2. J gave up 4 bases and V 4 bases, and 7 bases lay outside the gene matches. Germline V lookup: CDR1 SGHTA, CDR2 FQGNSA. This CDR3 region has 15 residues. In nucleotides, the CDR3 is TGTGCCAGCAGCTACGGGGGGACCGGGTACAATGAGCAGTTCTTC. Translating gives CASSYGGTGYNEQFF.

The chain combines TRBV29-1 with TRBJ2-5; D unclear. This CDR3 contains 13 residues. Germline values: CDR1 SQVTM, CDR2 ANQGSEA. With 0 bases removed from V and 5 bases from J, the gap between germline ends came to 10 bases. The DNA for the CDR3 is TGCAGCGTTGAAGATCACCCTCAGGAGACCCAGTACTTC. Translated, it gives CSVEDHPQETQYF.

The chain uses TRBV5-4 and TRBJ2-3, with a possible D match to TRBD2 (5 bases). This CDR3 region has 16 residues. CDR1 is SGHNT and CDR2 is YYREEE in the germline V gene (reference sequence). V lost 3 bases and J lost 1, with 15 bases in between. The CDR3 DNA reads as TGTGCCAGCAGCTACCGTAGAGGACTGGGCACAGATACGCAGTATTTT. Translated, it gives CASSYRRGLGTDTQYF.

This chain uses TRBV7-2 with TRBJ2-3; possibly TRBD2 for D (6 bases). Trimming took 5 bases from V and 4 from J, leaving 13 bases between them. Per germline, CDR1 SGHTA and CDR2 FQGNSA. The CDR3 spans 14 residues. The CDR3 region has the DNA TGTGCCAGCAGCCAGGCCCCGGGGGCAGATACGCAGTATTTT. It translates to CASSQAPGADTQYF.

The rearrangement links TRBV7-9 to TRBJ1-2; no clear D gene. V dropped 0 bases and J dropped 6 bases, with 11 bases sitting between them. Per the germline V gene, CDR1 is SEHNR and CDR2 is FQNEAQ (reference sequence). The CDR3 is 14 residues long. The CDR3 here is CASSLAEGFNGYTF. As DNA, the CDR3 is TGTGCCAGCAGCTTAGCGGAAGGGTTTAATGGCTACACCTTC.

The chain carries TRBV4-1 and TRBJ2-7, with TRBD1 identical over 8 bases. The CDR3 covers 15 residues. CDR1 and CDR2 from the germline V gene are MGHRA and YSYEKL. V trimming: 4 bases; J trimming: 7 bases; junction bases outside the gene matches: 12. CDR3 sequence (DNA): TGCGCCAGCAGCCGACCAAGCCAGGGGGCAAAGGAGCAGTACTTC. It translates to CASSRPSQGAKEQYF.

The J gene is TRBJ2-3, the V gene TRBV12-3 or TRBV12-4; 7 nucleotides align to TRBD2. The J segment lost 2 bases and the V segment lost 6 bases, leaving 11 bases of the junction unmatched. The CDR3 runs to 16 residues. This CDR3 reads CASRTQAGSFTDTQYF. The CDR3 DNA sequence: TGTGCCAGCAGAACTCAAGCGGGATCTTTCACAGATACGCAGTATTTT.

This clonotype was found a few times. V is TRBV20-1 and J is TRBJ2-1; D gene ambiguous. Germline V gene data show CDR1 as DFQATT and CDR2 as SNEGSKA (reference sequence). The CDR3 length is 14 residues. V was trimmed by 3 bases and J by 3 bases, leaving 12 bases between them. The CDR3 sequence is CSASLAIHYNEQFF. CDR3 in DNA: TGCAGTGCTAGTTTGGCTATCCACTACAATGAGCAGTTCTTC.